The 30 T cell receptor beta chains below were found in one sample sequenced in a study of T-cell memory formation after mild COVID-19. TCRdb passed the 5' RACE reads through MiXCR, listing each CDR3 protein once. The repertoire holds 470,000 or so distinct CDR3 sequences, with around 19% as singletons. Input material: PBMCs or a T cell subset sorted from them (not recorded which). The receptors originated from an adult woman who had mild COVID-19 (a few samples of this study predate the infection). Cell type and time point are not known.

This clonotype was observed a handful of times. The chain links TRBV24-1 to TRBJ2-3, with 8 bases matching TRBD1. CDR3 length: 16 amino acids. V shed 4 bases, J shed 5 bases, and the junction held 10 bases outside the gene matches. The germline CDR1 and CDR2 sequences are KGHDR and SFDVKD. As DNA, the CDR3 is TGTGCCACCAGTGACCCCAGACAGGGGCCCTTAGATACGCAGTATTTT. Amino acid sequence: CATSDPRQGPLDTQYF.

The V gene is TRBV6-4, the J gene TRBJ2-1; TRBD1 matches 7 bases. Trimming cost V 6 bases and J 2 bases; bases outside gene matches: 10. The CDR3 covers 16 residues. The germline CDR1 and CDR2 sequences are MRHNA and SNTAGT. The CDR3, as DNA: TGTGCCAGCAGCCCCACAGAGGGGGCCCCCTACAATGAGCAGTTCTTC. Protein product: CASSPTEGAPYNEQFF.

This clonotype was seen more than once but under ten times. The V gene is TRBV5-1, the J gene TRBJ2-7, with D hard to call. In germline, CDR1 is SGHRS, CDR2 YFSETQ. V was shortened by 0 bases and J by 0 bases, with 7 bases between the two germline ends. The CDR3 length is 14 residues. The CDR3 spells CASSLVVNSYEQYF. CDR3 coding DNA: TGCGCCAGCAGCTTGGTGGTCAACTCCTACGAGCAGTACTTC.

The J gene is TRBJ1-3, the V gene TRBV7-2, with D tentatively TRBD1 (5 bases). CDR1 and CDR2 (germline): SGHTA, FQGNSA. The CDR3 has 15 amino acids. V was pared by 2 bases and J by 2 bases, with 10 bases between. CDR3 sequence: CASSLQGTTGNTIYF. CDR3 coding DNA: TGTGCCAGCAGCTTACAAGGGACGACTGGAAACACCATATATTTT.

There are many counts of this clonotype. The chain couples TRBV20-1 to TRBJ2-3, with D tentatively TRBD1 (5 bases). This CDR3 has 17 amino acids. Germline values: CDR1 DFQATT, CDR2 SNEGSKA (reference sequence). Between the trimmed V and J ends, which lost 0 bases and 7 bases, there was a span of 23 bases. The CDR3 sequence is CSARDGPLGFGAHTQYF. In nucleotides, the CDR3 is TGCAGTGCTAGAGATGGGCCTTTGGGCTTTGGGGCTCATACGCAGTATTTT.

In this sample, this clonotype turned up many times. The CDR3 coding sequence is TGTGCCACCAGCCATCGCGGGAGGGGGAATGAGCAGTTCTTC. The encoded protein is CATSHRGRGNEQFF. V and J are TRBV24-1 and TRBJ2-1; 9 bases match TRBD2. The V segment lost 7 bases and the J segment 7 bases; nucleotides outside the gene matches: 7. The CDR3 length is 14 residues. Germline-derived CDR1 and CDR2 are KGHDR and SFDVKD.

V gene TRBV6-1 combines with J gene TRBJ2-5; D not certain. This CDR3 comprises 12 residues. V shed 4 bases and J shed 5 bases, with 8 bases lying between them. Germline V gene data show CDR1 as MNHNS and CDR2 as SASEGT. The CDR3 loop reads CASSAISETQYF. The CDR3, as DNA: TGTGCCAGCAGTGCCATATCTGAGACCCAGTACTTC.

This clonotype was detected only a few times. V is TRBV29-1 and J is TRBJ2-3; D remains unclear. V lost 4 bases and J 8 bases, leaving 19 bases between the germline ends. The CDR3 is 14 residues long. Germline lookup yields CDR1 SQVTM and CDR2 ANQGSEA. The CDR3 coding sequence is TGCAGCGTTGTGAGGAGTTCGGATCCCGGTACGCAGTATTTT. Amino acids: CSVVRSSDPGTQYF.

This clonotype was detected only a few times. The rearrangement joins TRBV7-3 to TRBJ2-3; TRBD2 aligns across 11 bases. The CDR3 is 15 residues long. Germline V gene sequence: CDR1 SGHTA, CDR2 FQGTGA. After removal of 4 bases from V and 7 bases from J, the junction contained 7 bases not matched to a gene. CDR3: CASSSTSGSKNTQYF. For the CDR3, the DNA is TGTGCCAGCAGCTCTACTAGCGGGAGTAAAAATACGCAGTATTTT. Full variable domain (rest looked up from reference TRBV7-3 and TRBJ2-3): GAGVSQTPSNKVTEKGKYVELRCDPISGHTALYWYRQSLGQGPEFLIYFQGTGAADDSGLPNDRFFAVRPEGSVSTLKIQRTERGDSAVYLCASSSTSGSKNTQYFGPGTRLTVL.

This chain uses TRBV19 with TRBJ2-3; D is possibly TRBD1 or TRBD2 (5 bases each). The CDR3 covers 17 residues. V was trimmed by 5 bases and J by 2 bases, leaving 20 bases between them. CDR1 LNHDA and CDR2 SQIVND come from the germline V gene (reference sequence). In nucleotides, the CDR3 is TGTGCCAGTAGTTCCCGGGGCCTAGTAACCCCCACAGATACGCAGTATTTT. This gives the protein CASSSRGLVTPTDTQYF.

The J gene is TRBJ2-7, the V gene TRBV24-1; 9 bases map to TRBD2. J gave up 3 bases and V 4 bases, and 9 bases lay outside the gene matches. Germline V gene lookup returns CDR1 KGHDR and CDR2 SFDVKD. The CDR3 covers 16 residues. CDR3 nucleotides: TGTGCCACCAGTGAACCCGGGACAGCGGGGGGCTACGAGCAGTACTTC. Amino acid sequence: CATSEPGTAGGYEQYF.

The sample holds many counts of this clonotype. The V and J genes are TRBV7-8 and TRBJ2-3, with TRBD2 identical over 11 bases. CDR3 size: 16 residues. CDR1 and CDR2 (germline): SGHVS, FQNEAQ. Unmatched junction bases numbered 3, after V lost 1 base and J lost 3 bases. For the CDR3, the DNA is TGTGCCAGCAGCTTAGGAGCTAGCGGGAGGACAGATACGCAGTATTTT. Its translation is CASSLGASGRTDTQYF.

This clonotype is labeled as medium-sized. The V and J genes are TRBV12-3 or TRBV12-4 and TRBJ1-2, with D uncertain. The V and J ends lost 4 bases and 4 bases respectively, with 13 bases between them. This CDR3 comprises 14 residues. CDR3 sequence (DNA): TGTGCCAGCAGTTCACGACGGGGAGCCTATGGCTACACCTTC. This encodes CASSSRRGAYGYTF.

CDR3 sequence: CASSPDGWSLGEETQYF. The CDR3 region has the DNA TGTGCCAGCAGTCCAGATGGTTGGTCTTTAGGGGAAGAGACCCAGTACTTC. The V and J genes are TRBV6-2 or TRBV6-3 and TRBJ2-5, with D possibly being TRBD1 (5 bases). CDR1 MNHEY and CDR2 SVGEGT come from the germline V gene. This CDR3 comprises 17 residues. V shed 5 bases and J shed 3 bases, with 22 bases lying between them.

The V gene is TRBV11-1, the J gene TRBJ2-2; weak D call: TRBD2 (6 bases). In germline, CDR1 is SGHAT, CDR2 FQDESV (reference sequence). The CDR3 loop spans 15 amino acids. The V and J ends lost 6 bases and 4 bases respectively, with 15 bases between them. The CDR3 is CASSPSVLGTGELFF. CDR3 bases: TGTGCCAGCAGTCCTAGCGTGTTGGGCACCGGGGAGCTGTTTTTT.

V usage is TRBV9 and J usage is TRBJ2-7; maybe TRBD2 (5 bases). Germline-derived CDR1 and CDR2 are SGDLS and YYNGEE. The CDR3 is made up of 15 amino acids. The ends were cut back, 0 bases at V and 7 bases at J, with 17 bases in the middle. CDR3 loop: CASSVGTASLGEQYF. CDR3 nucleotide sequence: TGTGCCAGCAGCGTAGGGACTGCGTCACTCGGGGAGCAGTACTTC.

This clonotype was seen a few times. CDR3 amino acids: CAWSVRGANEQFF. The DNA for the CDR3 is TGTGCCTGGAGTGTCCGTGGGGCTAATGAGCAGTTCTTC. This rearrangement joins TRBV30 to TRBJ2-1, with TRBD1 as a possible D gene (5 bases). V shed 0 bases and J shed 7 bases, with 10 bases lying between them. This CDR3 spans 13 amino acids. CDR1 is GTSNPN and CDR2 is SVGIG in the germline V gene (reference sequence). Together with reference TRBV30 and TRBJ2-1, the CDR3 gives the full variable domain: SQTIHQWPATLVQPVGSPLSLECTVEGTSNPNLYWYRQAAGRGLQLLFYSVGIGQISSEVPQNLSASRPQDRQFILSSKKLLLSDSGFYLCAWSVRGANEQFFGPGTRLTVL.

The chain has TRBV6-2 or TRBV6-3 and TRBJ2-7, with 12 nucleotides matching TRBD2. Germline CDR1 is MNHEY and CDR2 is SVGEGT. This CDR3 comprises 17 residues. V shed 0 bases and J 1 base; nucleotides not matched to a gene: 4. CDR3 DNA sequence: TGTGCCAGCAGTTACTCCGAGACTAGCGGGAGTTCCTACGAGCAGTACTTC. Its translation is CASSYSETSGSSYEQYF.

This clonotype has just a few counts. This may be a read error: a much more frequent sequence differs by one nucleotide. The chain links TRBV24-1 to TRBJ1-5; D not certain. Trimming stripped 2 bases from V and 5 bases from J, with 3 bases between. The CDR3 sequence is 12 residues long. Germline lookup yields CDR1 KGHDR and CDR2 SFDVKD. The CDR3 here is CATSDSDQPQHF. The CDR3 DNA follows: TGTGCCACCAGTGATTCGGATCAGCCCCAGCATTTT.

In its sample, this clonotype was seen a few times. J is TRBJ1-4 and V is TRBV18; 9 bases match TRBD1. In germline, CDR1 is KGHSH, CDR2 LQKENI. The CDR3 is 19 residues long. V lost 3 bases and J lost 8; bases outside the gene matches: 19. CDR3 sequence reads: CASSPQTGTGTGRGEKLFF. As DNA, the CDR3 is TGTGCCAGCTCACCCCAGACCGGGACAGGGACCGGAAGGGGGGAAAAACTGTTTTTT.

This clonotype was seen many times. The CDR3 spells CASSTTDRSYGYTF. In nucleotides, the CDR3 is TGTGCCAGCAGCACTACAGACAGGAGCTATGGCTACACCTTC. The chain recombines TRBV6-5 with TRBJ1-2, with D perhaps TRBD1 (6 bases). CDR1 MNHEY and CDR2 SVGAGI come from the germline V gene. V lost 6 bases, J lost 4 bases, and 15 bases lay in between. This CDR3 comprises 14 residues.

This clonotype was seen many times. The chain links TRBV27 to TRBJ2-7; D may match TRBD1 or TRBD2 (5 bases each). This CDR3 has 14 residues. V lost 3 bases and J 2 bases, leaving 11 bases between the germline ends. Germline CDR1 and CDR2: MNHEY and SMNVEV (reference sequence). The CDR3 DNA reads as TGTGCCAGCAGTTTCCGTGGGGGACCCTACGAGCAGTACTTC. It codes for CASSFRGGPYEQYF.

This clonotype was observed a few times. The J gene is TRBJ1-6, the V gene TRBV12-3 or TRBV12-4; weak D call: TRBD1 (6 bases). The CDR3 consists of 14 residues. V dropped 5 bases and J dropped 3 bases, with 8 bases sitting between them. The CDR3 loop reads CASSLDSYNSPLHF. In nucleotides, the CDR3 is TGTGCCAGCAGTCTGGACAGCTATAATTCACCCCTCCACTTT.

This chain joins TRBV12-3 or TRBV12-4 and TRBJ1-2; D gene uncertain. This CDR3 has 13 amino acids. Trimming pared 5 bases from V and 7 bases from J, leaving 14 bases between. The CDR3 loop reads CASSVEESGGYTF. DNA for the CDR3: TGTGCCAGCAGTGTAGAAGAATCAGGTGGCTACACCTTC.

The sample holds a few counts of this clonotype. The chain couples TRBV6-5 to TRBJ1-5; a weak D match, TRBD1 (6 bases). Germline V gene data show CDR1 as MNHEY and CDR2 as SVGAGI. The CDR3 length is 14 residues. Trimming left V 2 bases short and J 7 bases short, with 12 bases between. As DNA, the CDR3 is TGTGCCAGCAGTTACAGGGGGGCTCGGCAGCCCCAGCATTTT. Protein: CASSYRGARQPQHF.

This clonotype came up a few times. J is TRBJ1-2 and V is TRBV9; D is ambiguous. Germline V gives CDR1 SGDLS, CDR2 YYNGEE. Trimming took off 0 bases at V and 4 bases at J, with 10 bases between the two ends. The CDR3 is made up of 14 amino acids. The CDR3 protein is CASSVVPGSYGYTF. DNA of the CDR3: TGTGCCAGCAGCGTAGTCCCGGGGAGCTATGGCTACACCTTC. Filled out from reference TRBV9 and TRBJ1-2, the complete variable domain reads DSGVTQTPKHLITATGQRVTLRCSPRSGDLSVYWYQQSLDQGLQFLIQYYNGEERAKGNILERFSAQQFPDLHSELNLSSLELGDSALYFCASSVVPGSYGYTFGSGTRLTVV.

This clonotype was recorded a few times. CDR3 in amino acids: CASSLDADLNTEAFF. In nucleotides, the CDR3 is TGCGCCAGCAGCTTGGATGCGGACCTGAACACTGAAGCTTTCTTT. V usage is TRBV5-1 and J usage is TRBJ1-1; D ambiguous. Trimming left V 0 bases short and J 0 bases short, with 9 bases between. The CDR3 has 15 amino acids. Germline-derived CDR1 and CDR2 are SGHRS and YFSETQ.

This clonotype showed up just a few times. V and J are TRBV6-2 or TRBV6-3 and TRBJ1-2; no clear D. CDR1 and CDR2 from the germline V gene are MNHEY and SVGEGT. V gave up 6 bases and J gave up 6 bases, with 11 bases separating them. This CDR3 is built from 12 residues. The chain's CDR3 is CASRPPGDGYTF. CDR3 nucleotide sequence: TGTGCCAGCAGACCTCCCGGCGATGGCTACACCTTC.

This clonotype was counted at least ten times. The chain links TRBV10-3 to TRBJ2-5; 7 bases align to TRBD2. V was pared by 10 bases and J by 3 bases, with 8 bases of the junction left unmatched. Germline CDR1 is ENHRY and CDR2 is SYGVKD. The CDR3 totals 13 residues. The CDR3 DNA is TGTGCCACCGGCAGCGGGGCTGAAGAGACCCAGTACTTC. Translation gives CATGSGAEETQYF.

The sample holds a few counts of this clonotype. The chain's CDR3 is CASSPSRTATDTQYF. The CDR3 DNA is TGTGCCAGCTCACCATCCCGGACTGCCACAGATACGCAGTATTTT. The genes are TRBV18 and TRBJ2-3; maybe TRBD2 (5 bases). The length of the CDR3 is 15 residues. V was trimmed by 2 bases and J by 2 bases, leaving 11 bases between them. Germline CDR1 reads KGHSH; CDR2 reads LQKENI. The entire variable domain, with the rest obtained from reference TRBV18 and TRBJ2-3, is as follows: NAGVMQNPRHLVRRRGQEARLRCSPMKGHSHVYWYRQLPEEGLKFMVYLQKENIIDESGMPKERFSAEFPKEGPSILRIQQVVRGDSAAYFCASSPSRTATDTQYFGPGTRLTVL.